The 16 T cell receptor beta chains given below trace back to one sample, sequenced in a study of blood T cell dynamics during melanoma immunotherapy. The time point is: pre-treatment baseline. Here immunoSEQ multiplex PCR was the method, and the copy in TCRdb shows in-frame clones only, minus some. Of 15,000 to 20,000 clones listed, approximately 90% are singletons. This specimen consisted of blood, obtained from a patient treated with checkpoint blockade. The receptors come from a human donor with melanoma.

The chain links TRBV7-9 to TRBJ2-3; the match to TRBD2 covers 12 bases. Germline V lookup: CDR1 SEHNR, CDR2 FQNEAQ (reference sequence). The CDR3 sequence is 15 residues long. Unmatched junction bases numbered 3, after V lost 3 bases and J lost 5 bases. CDR3 coding DNA: TGTGCCAGCAGCTTGGGGACTAGCGGGCTAGATACGCAGTATTTT. Protein sequence: CASSLGTSGLDTQYF. The entire variable domain, with the rest obtained from reference TRBV7-9 and TRBJ2-3, is as follows: DTGVSQNPRHKITKRGQNVTFRCDPISEHNRLYWYRQTLGQGPEFLTYFQNEAQLEKSRLLSDRFSAERPKGSFSTLEIQRTEQGDSAMYLCASSLGTSGLDTQYFGPGTRLTVL.

The genes are TRBV7-9 and TRBJ2-5; D remains ambiguous. In germline, CDR1 is SEHNR, CDR2 FQNEAQ (reference sequence). The CDR3 consists of 12 residues. V was trimmed by 5 bases and J by 5 bases, leaving 9 bases between them. DNA of the CDR3: TGTGCCAGCAGCCCCGAGGCCGAGACCCAGTACTTC. Translation gives CASSPEAETQYF.

This rearrangement joins TRBV7-9 to TRBJ1-3, with 9 positions matching TRBD1. The CDR3 totals 19 residues. Germline V gene data show CDR1 as SEHNR and CDR2 as FQNEAQ (reference sequence). The V and J ends lost 5 bases and 3 bases, in that order; junction bases with no gene match: 17. The CDR3 nucleotides read TGTGCCAGCAGCACCTTCGTCCCGGGACAGGGTAGTCGTGGAAACACCATATATTTT. Protein product: CASSTFVPGQGSRGNTIYF.

Details on this clone: One end of the junction varies from germline; a read error may be responsible. The rearrangement joins TRBV13 to TRBJ2-1; tentatively, D is TRBD2 (6 bases). CDR1 and CDR2 (germline): PRHDT, FYEKMQ (reference sequence). The CDR3 runs 14 residues. As DNA, the CDR3 is TGTGCCAGCAGCCTACGGGACTCCCACAATGAGCAGTTCTTC. Amino acids: CASSLRDSHNEQFF. Filled out from reference TRBV13 and TRBJ2-1, the complete variable domain reads AAGVIQSPRHLIKEKRETATLKCYPIPRHDTVYWYQQGPGQDPQFLISFYEKMQSDKGSIPDRFSAQQFSDYHSELNMSSLELGDSALYFCASSLRDSHNEQFFGPGTRLTVL.

The gene calls are TRBV10-3 and TRBJ2-1, with D perhaps TRBD2 (6 bases). Germline assignment: CDR1 ENHRY and CDR2 SYGVKD. This CDR3 is built from 13 residues. Trimming pared 5 bases from V and 8 bases from J, leaving 13 bases between. CDR3 in DNA: TGTGCCATCAGTTGGAGGCCGGGAGATGAGCAGTTCTTC. Protein sequence: CAISWRPGDEQFF.

This clone was seen a single time. The V and J genes are TRBV4-3 and TRBJ2-1; a weak D match, TRBD2 (6 bases). The germline CDR1 and CDR2 sequences are LGHNA and YSLEER. V was pared by 0 bases and J by 4 bases, with 13 bases between. The CDR3 runs 16 residues. The CDR3 DNA reads TGCGCCAGCAGCCAAGACCCCTGGGAGGTTTACAATGAGCAGTTCTTC. It encodes CASSQDPWEVYNEQFF.

The V call is TRBV9, the J call TRBJ2-3; 13 nucleotides line up with TRBD2. Germline V gene data show CDR1 as SGDLS and CDR2 as YYNGEE. The CDR3 is 14 residues long. Trimming cost V 9 bases and J 4 bases; bases outside gene matches: 5. CDR3: CATSLAGGPDTQYF. The CDR3 nucleotides are TGTGCCACCTCACTAGCGGGAGGGCCAGATACGCAGTATTTT.

This chain uses TRBV9 with TRBJ1-2; maybe TRBD1 (6 bases). The V gene's germline CDR1 is SGDLS and CDR2 YYNGEE. The CDR3 length is 12 residues. V was cut by 2 bases and J by 14 bases, with 16 bases left in between. The CDR3 sequence: CASSVRQGMETF. The CDR3 nucleotides are TGTGCCAGCAGCGTTAGGCAGGGGATGGAGACCTTC.

This clone was observed once. The rearrangement uses TRBV5-4 and TRBJ2-2; 12 nucleotides line up with TRBD2. J lost 5 bases, V lost 5 bases, and 7 bases had no gene match. This CDR3 has 16 residues. Germline CDR1 SGHNT, CDR2 YYREEE (reference sequence). The chain's CDR3 is CASRTSGSSLTGELFF. The CDR3 DNA sequence: TGTGCCAGCAGGACTAGCGGGAGTAGTCTTACCGGGGAGCTGTTTTTT. Using reference TRBV5-4 and TRBJ2-2 for the parts outside the CDR3, the full variable domain is ETGVTQSPTHLIKTRGQQVTLRCSSQSGHNTVSWYQQALGQGPQFIFQYYREEENGRGNFPPRFSGLQFPNYSSELNVNALELDDSALYLCASRTSGSSLTGELFFGEGSRLTVL.

The chain has TRBV29-1 and TRBJ2-7; TRBD2 matches at 8 bases. Germline V gives CDR1 SQVTM, CDR2 ANQGSEA. This CDR3 spans 13 amino acids. The J segment lost 2 bases and the V segment lost 7 bases, leaving 7 bases of the junction unmatched. The CDR3 reads CSASGGPTYEQYF. In nucleotides, the CDR3 is TGCAGCGCCAGCGGGGGCCCCACCTACGAGCAGTACTTC.

V is TRBV6-1 and J is TRBJ1-5; D gene uncertain. Germline V lookup: CDR1 MNHNS, CDR2 SASEGT. Trimming took 8 bases from V and 0 from J, leaving 8 bases between them. The CDR3 sequence is 13 residues long. CDR3 sequence (DNA): TGTGCCAGCGGGATTCATAGCAATCAGCCCCAGCATTTT. Protein product: CASGIHSNQPQHF.

This chain joins TRBV19 and TRBJ1-5; 7 positions match TRBD1. Looked up from germline, CDR1 is LNHDA and CDR2 is SQIVND (reference sequence). Losses at the gene ends were 0 bases for V and 0 bases for J; bases not matched to a gene: 8. The CDR3 is 18 residues long. As DNA, the CDR3 is TGTGCCAGTAGTATAGAGGGCCTACAGGGGTATAGCAATCAGCCCCAGCATTTT. Protein: CASSIEGLQGYSNQPQHF.

V and J are TRBV10-1 and TRBJ2-1; perhaps TRBD2 as D (5 bases). V was trimmed by 0 bases and J by 12 bases, leaving 9 bases between them. CDR3 size: 12 residues. The germline CDR1 and CDR2 sequences are WNHNN and SYGVQD (reference sequence). This chain's CDR3 is CASSESGLLQFF. CDR3 nucleotides: TGCGCCAGCAGTGAGTCAGGACTCTTGCAGTTCTTC.

The V gene is TRBV5-4, the J gene TRBJ2-5; 15 bases map to TRBD2. The CDR3 extends over 15 amino acids. V trimming: 2 bases; J trimming: 5 bases; junction bases outside the gene matches: 1. In germline, CDR1 is SGHNT, CDR2 YYREEE (reference sequence). CDR3 sequence (DNA): TGTGCCAGCAGCTTAGGACTAGCGGGGGGGGAGACCCAGTACTTC. Translating gives CASSLGLAGGETQYF.

The chain is built from TRBV28 and TRBJ2-7; D is perhaps TRBD2 (6 bases). Trimming left V 4 bases short and J 9 bases short, with 13 bases between. CDR3 size: 12 residues. Germline V gives CDR1 MDHEN, CDR2 SYDVKM. DNA of the CDR3: TGTGCCAGCAGTTCGACAGCCGGGGGGCAGTACTTC. It translates to CASSSTAGGQYF.

J is TRBJ1-2 and V is TRBV2; the D gene is possibly TRBD1 (5 bases). Trimming removed 0 bases at V and 2 bases at J, with 19 bases between. Germline V gene sequence: CDR1 SNHLY, CDR2 FYNNEI. The CDR3 spans 18 residues. Here the CDR3 DNA reads TGTGCCAGCAGTGAAGCGCTTCGGGGGGGGAATCAAAACTATGGCTACACCTTC. Translated: CASSEALRGGNQNYGYTF.